This T cell receptor (beta chain) was sequenced during a study of Ad26.COV2.S vaccination and SARS-CoV-2 variants. Study results and caveats: Non-spike TCR breadth showed similarity between vaccine and placebo recipients.

Treatment of the sample: approximately 18 received Ad26.COV2.S at low or high dose, single or two shots; about five received placebo; per-sample allocation not given. After the first vaccine or placebo injection, samples were drawn on day 63. As its vector, the vaccine had Ad26, which expressed Wuhan-strain SARS-CoV-2 spike. Assay used: immunoSEQ multiplex PCR; TCRdb lists only in-frame clones, some missing. The table includes about 680,000 clones, about 90% detected once. The CDR3 length is 14 residues. Germline values: CDR1 SNHLY, CDR2 FYNNEI. Trimming left V 8 bases short and J 2 bases short, with 13 bases between. This clone was seen a handful of times. No antigen is known for it.

The receptor was isolated from a person between 18 and 59 years old who received the Ad26.COV2.S COVID-19 vaccine or a placebo. Material: peripheral blood, obtained in a trial of Ad26.COV2.S vaccine versus placebo. The chain carries TRBV2 and TRBJ1-5; D possibly corresponds to TRBD1 (5 bases). The CDR3 nucleotides are TGTGCCAGCGGGAGGGGAGAGGGCAATCAGCCCCAGCATTTT. This sequence encodes CASGRGEGNQPQHF.